This entry lists 32 T cell receptor beta chains sequenced from one sample in a study of cytomegalovirus exposure and HLA in healthy donors. PCR involved 60 Vbeta and 13 Jbeta primers. Using immunoSEQ multiplex PCR, the repertoire was profiled, and TCRdb retains in-frame clones only, with some absent. Among tens of thousands of clones listed, around 85% were seen once. Sequences were obtained from PBMCs. These TCRs come from a man younger than 45 in good health and CMV-seronegative.

The J gene is TRBJ1-1, the V gene TRBV7-7; D might be TRBD1 (6 bases). Germline lookup yields CDR1 SSHAT and CDR2 FNYEAQ (reference sequence). V was cut by 4 bases and J by 1 base, with 13 bases left in between. The CDR3 extends over 15 amino acids. Here the CDR3 reads CASSCRGRGNTEAFF. The DNA for the CDR3 is TGTGCCAGCAGCTGCCGAGGCAGGGGGAACACTGAAGCTTTCTTT.

The sample holds a few counts of this clone. The chain combines TRBV7-8 with TRBJ2-1; D is possibly TRBD2 (5 bases). The CDR3 has 11 amino acids. The ends were cut back, 4 bases at V and 13 bases at J, with 11 bases in the middle. Germline CDR1 reads SGHVS; CDR2 reads FQNEAQ. The CDR3 DNA follows: TGTGCCAGCAGCTCTGGACGGGGACAGTTCTTC. Its translation is CASSSGRGQFF.

V and J are TRBV6-1 and TRBJ2-7; D gene uncertain. Germline V gives CDR1 MNHNS, CDR2 SASEGT. This CDR3 spans 14 amino acids. V was trimmed by 2 bases and J by 4 bases, leaving 12 bases between them. This chain's CDR3 is CASSERFVGYEQYF. As DNA, the CDR3 is TGTGCCAGCAGTGAAAGGTTTGTCGGGTACGAGCAGTACTTC.

V gene TRBV6-1 combines with J gene TRBJ1-5, with 9 bases lining up with TRBD1. V gave up 3 bases and J gave up 9 bases; unmatched junction bases: 12. CDR1 is MNHNS, CDR2 SASEGT, per germline. This CDR3 spans 16 amino acids. In DNA, the CDR3 is TGTGCCAGCAGTGAGAAGGACAGGGGCCCTATTTGGCCCCAGCATTTT. It encodes CASSEKDRGPIWPQHF.

The table lists this clone with many counts. This same CDR3 is encoded by further DNA sequences in the sample. The chain joins TRBV2 to TRBJ1-1; D gene uncertain. Germline CDR1 reads SNHLY; CDR2 reads FYNNEI. V gave up 6 bases and J gave up 4 bases, with 6 bases separating them. This CDR3 comprises 11 residues. CDR3 sequence (DNA): TGTGCCAGCAGGGCGGGCACTGAAGCTTTCTTT. Residues: CASRAGTEAFF.

The V call is TRBV27, the J call TRBJ2-2; D remains unclear. CDR3 length equals 12 residues. The germline V gene has CDR1 MNHEY and CDR2 SMNVEV (reference sequence). The V end was cut by 3 bases, the J end by 5 bases, with 4 bases between. The CDR3, as DNA: TGTGCCAGCAGTTTCGTTACCGGGGAGCTGTTTTTT. Its translation is CASSFVTGELFF.

The chain links TRBV19 to TRBJ1-1; 7 positions match TRBD1. CDR1 and CDR2 (germline): LNHDA, SQIVND (reference sequence). V lost 6 bases, J lost 1 base, and 11 bases stayed unmatched. The CDR3 length is 16 residues. The CDR3 bases are TGTGCCAGTAGGGACGAGGGGGCATTTGCGAACACTGAAGCTTTCTTT. Its protein product is CASRDEGAFANTEAFF.

The chain employs TRBV10-3 and TRBJ1-1; 7 nucleotides agree with TRBD1. Trimming took 6 bases from V and 3 from J; bases not matched to a gene: 16. The CDR3 loop spans 17 amino acids. From germline, CDR1 is ENHRY and CDR2 SYGVKD. This CDR3 is CAISRDRAQTLHTEAFF. The CDR3 region has the DNA TGTGCCATCAGCAGAGACAGGGCTCAGACCCTCCACACTGAAGCTTTCTTT.

The rearrangement uses TRBV6-1 and TRBJ2-7; 10 bases map to TRBD1. The germline V gene encodes CDR1 MNHNS and CDR2 SASEGT. J lost 3 bases, V lost 4 bases, and 3 bases had no gene match. The CDR3 totals 14 residues. For the CDR3, the DNA is TGTGCCAGCAGTGTGGGACAGGGGCACTACGAGCAGTACTTC. Residues: CASSVGQGHYEQYF.

This clone was seen a few times. The chain couples TRBV6-5 to TRBJ2-5, with a possible D match to TRBD2 (7 bases). This CDR3 comprises 15 residues. Germline V CDR1 and CDR2: MNHEY, SVGAGI. V lost 6 bases to trimming and J lost 4 bases, with 18 bases between them. CDR3 sequence: CASRDRGANGETQYF. The CDR3 DNA reads TGTGCCAGCAGAGATCGGGGGGCTAATGGAGAGACCCAGTACTTC.

This clone has a handful of counts. The chain is built from TRBV13 and TRBJ2-5; perhaps TRBD2 as D (5 bases). The end of the DNA fits TRBJ2-7 better, so the J call may be wrong. This CDR3 has 14 residues. Germline CDR1 reads PRHDT; CDR2 reads FYEKMQ (reference sequence). CDR3 sequence reads: CASSLSYEGNEQYF. CDR3 in DNA: TGTGCCAGCAGCCTCTCCTACGAGGGAAACGAGCAGTACTTC.

This chain joins TRBV5-1 and TRBJ1-1; 8 nucleotides agree with TRBD1. Germline CDR1 and CDR2: SGHRS and YFSETQ. This CDR3 comprises 14 residues. J was trimmed by 4 bases and V by 2 bases; bases with no gene match: 4. Here the CDR3 reads CASSFQGAGTEAFF. Written as DNA, the CDR3 is TGCGCCAGCAGCTTCCAGGGGGCGGGCACTGAAGCTTTCTTT.

The chain employs TRBV7-3 and TRBJ1-1, with 9 bases matching TRBD1. The germline gives CDR1 SGHTA, CDR2 FQGTGA. The CDR3 covers 13 residues. After removal of 5 bases from V and 5 bases from J, the junction contained 3 bases not matched to a gene. CDR3 bases: TGTGCCAGCAGCCGGGACAGGGAGACTGAAGCTTTCTTT. Amino acids: CASSRDRETEAFF.

The chain has TRBV6-1 and TRBJ1-1; TRBD1 agrees at 9 bases. The CDR3 has 13 amino acids. After removal of 6 bases from V and 5 bases from J, the junction contained 4 bases not matched to a gene. Germline CDR1 MNHNS, CDR2 SASEGT. The CDR3 DNA is TGTGCCAGCAGGACAGGGGGTCGGACTGAAGCTTTCTTT. Protein product: CASRTGGRTEAFF.

This sequence joins TRBV7-9 and TRBJ1-2; no definite D call. The CDR3 contains 16 residues. Germline values: CDR1 SEHNR, CDR2 FQNEAQ (reference sequence). V was clipped by 2 bases and J by 6 bases, with 19 bases between them. The CDR3 bases are TGTGCCAGCAGCTTAAGAAATGTCCTCATGCCAGATGGCTACACCTTC. Translation gives CASSLRNVLMPDGYTF.

Notes on this clone: A read error may account for a junction end that differs from germline. This rearrangement joins TRBV28 to TRBJ2-1; a weak D match, TRBD1 (6 bases). This CDR3 is built from 15 residues. Germline V gives CDR1 MDHEN, CDR2 SYDVKM. DNA of the CDR3: TGTGCCAGCAGTTTAAGGGGGTCCGCCTACCATGAGCAGTTCTTC. Residues: CASSLRGSAYHEQFF.

As concerns this clone: A junction boundary mismatches the germline segment, possibly from a read error. V gene TRBV30 combines with J gene TRBJ1-2; D may be TRBD1 (6 bases). The CDR3 contains 11 residues. From germline, CDR1 is GTSNPN and CDR2 SVGIG (reference sequence). This chain's CDR3 is CAWYQGPRTGF. The CDR3 nucleotides are TGTGCCTGGTACCAGGGGCCCAGGACTGGCTTC.

This clone was picked up a small number of times. The chain is built from TRBV9 and TRBJ1-5; D gene unclear. CDR1 is SGDLS and CDR2 is YYNGEE in the germline V gene. The CDR3 consists of 14 residues. V lost 0 bases, J lost 0 bases, and 4 bases lay in between. CDR3 nucleotide sequence: TGTGCCAGCAGCGTAGGCGATAGCAATCAGCCCCAGCATTTT. This translates into CASSVGDSNQPQHF.

This chain links TRBV15 with TRBJ2-3; 7 positions match TRBD2. Per the germline V gene, CDR1 is LNHNV and CDR2 is YYDKDF (reference sequence). This CDR3 has 16 residues. V trimming: 0 bases; J trimming: 0 bases; junction bases outside the gene matches: 3. Here the CDR3 DNA reads TGTGCCACCAGCAGAGACCTAGCGGTTAGCACAGATACGCAGTATTTT. It translates to CATSRDLAVSTDTQYF.

The genes are TRBV11-2 and TRBJ2-7; D is unresolved. In germline, CDR1 is SGHAT, CDR2 FQNNGV. The germline V and J ends were trimmed by 1 base and 1 base, with 14 bases remaining between them. The CDR3 is 16 amino acids. The CDR3: CASSLAPESRSYEQYF. The DNA of the CDR3 is TGTGCCAGCAGCTTAGCCCCCGAGTCAAGATCCTACGAGCAGTACTTC.

This chain links TRBV7-6 with TRBJ2-7; perhaps TRBD1 as D (7 bases). CDR3 length: 15 residues. The V and J ends lost 1 base and 4 bases respectively, with 14 bases between them. From germline, CDR1 is SGHVS and CDR2 FNYEAQ. The chain's CDR3 is CASSLEEGRGYEQYF. The DNA of the CDR3 is TGTGCCAGCAGCTTAGAGGAGGGCAGGGGGTACGAGCAGTACTTC.

The V call is TRBV9, the J call TRBJ1-1, with 9 bases lining up with TRBD1. The CDR3 is made up of 13 amino acids. Germline V gene sequence: CDR1 SGDLS, CDR2 YYNGEE. The V gene end was trimmed by 4 bases and the J gene end by 11 bases; junction bases not matched to a gene: 9. The CDR3 is CASSSGQGNRAFF. The CDR3 DNA follows: TGTGCCAGCAGCTCGGGACAGGGTAACCGCGCTTTCTTT.

The chain joins TRBV25-1 to TRBJ1-2, with 11 bases matching TRBD1. V lost 3 bases, J lost 4 bases, and 4 bases stayed unmatched. The CDR3 is 15 amino acids. Germline V CDR1 and CDR2: MGHDK, SYGVNS. The CDR3 region has the DNA TGTGCCAGCAGTGAGGGACAGGGGGGGATCTATGGCTACACCTTC. It codes for CASSEGQGGIYGYTF.

CDR3: CASSLAAGVYGYTF. The CDR3 DNA follows: TGCGCCAGCAGCTTGGCGGCAGGGGTCTATGGCTACACCTTC. J is TRBJ1-2 and V is TRBV5-1, with D possibly TRBD1 on 6 matching bases. The CDR3 covers 14 residues. Germline CDR1 SGHRS, CDR2 YFSETQ. Trimming shortened V by 0 bases and J by 4 bases, and 10 bases separated the two germline ends.

The chain links TRBV28 to TRBJ1-2; D is uncertain. Trimming cost V 9 bases and J 4 bases, with 18 bases left between them. CDR1 and CDR2 from the germline V gene are MDHEN and SYDVKM. This CDR3 contains 14 residues. In nucleotides, the CDR3 is TGTGCCAGTAGGAGAGACGGGAGCTCCTATGGCTACACCTTC. As protein: CASRRDGSSYGYTF.

The chain joins TRBV7-6 to TRBJ1-1; tentatively, D is TRBD1 (6 bases). The germline V and J ends were trimmed by 3 bases and 2 bases, with 16 bases remaining between them. From germline, CDR1 is SGHVS and CDR2 FNYEAQ. The CDR3 extends over 16 amino acids. The CDR3 reads CASSFRQAMANTEAFF. Here the CDR3 DNA reads TGTGCCAGCAGCTTTCGACAGGCAATGGCAAACACTGAAGCTTTCTTT.

The chain uses TRBV29-1 and TRBJ1-1, with 7 nucleotides matching TRBD1. Unmatched junction bases numbered 2, after V lost 6 bases and J lost 1 base. The CDR3 runs 12 residues. Germline-derived CDR1 and CDR2 are SQVTM and ANQGSEA. The CDR3 region has the DNA TGCAGCGTGGGGGACAGGAACACTGAAGCTTTCTTT. Translation gives CSVGDRNTEAFF.

The chain recombines TRBV5-5 with TRBJ1-2; 10 bases are a match to TRBD1. After removal of 3 bases from V and 3 bases from J, the junction contained 8 bases not matched to a gene. Looked up from germline, CDR1 is SGHKS and CDR2 is YYEKEE (reference sequence). The CDR3 spans 16 residues. CDR3 sequence (DNA): TGTGCCAGCAGCTACGGGACCGGGACAGGGGACTATGGCTACACCTTC. Amino acids: CASSYGTGTGDYGYTF.

The chain uses TRBV18 and TRBJ1-5; 8 bases agree with TRBD1. This CDR3 contains 16 residues. Germline V gene sequence: CDR1 KGHSH, CDR2 LQKENI. Unmatched junction bases numbered 11, after V lost 6 bases and J lost 4 bases. CDR3 sequence reads: CASSPSDRGLNQPQHF. The CDR3 nucleotides are TGTGCCAGCTCTCCAAGCGACAGGGGTTTGAATCAGCCCCAGCATTTT.

This sequence joins TRBV29-1 and TRBJ1-1; 9 nucleotides match TRBD1. CDR3 length: 13 residues. Germline lookup yields CDR1 SQVTM and CDR2 ANQGSEA. V dropped 7 bases and J dropped 4; count of bases not matched to a gene: 7. The DNA of the CDR3 is TGCAGCGGTAGACAGGGGGGAACCACTGAAGCTTTCTTT. This translates into CSGRQGGTTEAFF.

The rearrangement uses TRBV19 and TRBJ2-7; D is unclear. V was clipped by 0 bases and J by 5 bases, with 11 bases between them. Germline-derived CDR1 and CDR2 are LNHDA and SQIVND (reference sequence). The CDR3 length is 14 residues. The CDR3: CASSIDPVSDEQYF. Written as DNA, the CDR3 is TGTGCCAGTAGTATAGATCCGGTTTCCGACGAGCAGTACTTC.

This clone was seen more than once but under ten times. V and J are TRBV2 and TRBJ1-2, with 9 bases fitting TRBD1. The V and J ends lost 6 bases and 8 bases, in that order; junction bases with no gene match: 10. The CDR3 sequence is 14 residues long. Germline V lookup: CDR1 SNHLY, CDR2 FYNNEI. The CDR3 reads CASRANQDRGGYTF. In nucleotides, the CDR3 is TGTGCCAGCAGGGCGAACCAGGACAGGGGAGGCTACACCTTC.